What follows are 9 T cell receptor beta chains derived from one specimen sequenced in a study of response to subunit inactivated influenza vaccine. MiXCR, applied by TCRdb to the RT-PCR reads, yields one record per CDR3 protein. Altogether 500,000 to 750,000 distinct CDR3 sequences are present, around 13% being singletons, with the ten largest covering 8.5% to 14%. Sample: PBMCs from blood, taken 11 to 12 days after vaccination. The receptors shown here come from a man aged 45-65 years who received an inactivated influenza vaccine.

In its sample, this clonotype was seen many times. This sequence joins TRBV6-5 and TRBJ2-1; D possibly matches TRBD1 or TRBD2 (5 bases each). Germline V gene lookup returns CDR1 MNHEY and CDR2 SVGAGI. Trimming took off 2 bases at V and 10 bases at J, with 18 bases between the two ends. The CDR3 extends over 15 amino acids. The CDR3 here is CASSYTGTTLGEQFF. For the CDR3, the DNA is TGTGCCAGCAGTTACACCGGGACCACCCTCGGGGAGCAGTTCTTC.

DNA of the CDR3: TGCGCCAGCAGCCAGGATACAGGGACCTATCAGCCCCAGCATTTT. Translation gives CASSQDTGTYQPQHF. This chain uses TRBV4-3 with TRBJ1-5, with TRBD1 as a possible D gene (6 bases). Germline V CDR1 and CDR2: LGHNA, YSLEER. CDR3 length: 15 residues. Trimming took off 3 bases at V and 5 bases at J, with 14 bases between the two ends.

This clonotype has a handful of counts. The chain recombines TRBV9 with TRBJ2-2; 7 nucleotides align to TRBD2. J gave up 3 bases and V 4 bases, and 9 bases lay outside the gene matches. This CDR3 spans 16 amino acids. Germline V gene lookup returns CDR1 SGDLS and CDR2 YYNGEE. The CDR3 DNA reads TGTGCCAGCAGCACGAGGGAGGGCCGCGACACCGGGGAGCTGTTTTTT. This codes for CASSTREGRDTGELFF.

This chain connects TRBV5-1 to TRBJ2-1, with D maybe TRBD2 (6 bases). V was shortened by 1 base and J by 5 bases, with 10 bases between the two germline ends. In germline, CDR1 is SGHRS, CDR2 YFSETQ. The CDR3 length is 14 residues. The CDR3 region has the DNA TGCGCCAGCAGCTTGTCGGGAGTCGACAATGAGCAGTTCTTC. The encoded protein is CASSLSGVDNEQFF.

This clonotype was seen a handful of times. V is TRBV5-1 and J is TRBJ2-1; D may match TRBD1 or TRBD2 (6 bases each). The CDR3 covers 13 residues. V lost 4 bases and J lost 9, with 14 bases in between. Per germline, CDR1 SGHRS and CDR2 YFSETQ. CDR3 nucleotide sequence: TGCGCCAGCAGCCCGGATTGGGGGGCTGAGCAGTTCTTC. It yields the protein CASSPDWGAEQFF.

This chain connects TRBV5-1 to TRBJ2-1; D remains unclear. The CDR3 loop spans 13 amino acids. V was shortened by 3 bases and J by 5 bases, with 9 bases between the two germline ends. Germline V gene sequence: CDR1 SGHRS, CDR2 YFSETQ. CDR3 sequence (DNA): TGCGCCAGCAGCTCCGCACTGGACAATGAGCAGTTCTTC. Translating it yields CASSSALDNEQFF. The whole variable domain, filled in from reference TRBV5-1 and TRBJ2-1, reads KAGVTQTPRYLIKTRGQQVTLSCSPISGHRSVSWYQQTPGQGLQFLFEYFSETQRNKGNFPGRFSGRQFSNSRSEMNVSTLELGDSALYLCASSSALDNEQFFGPGTRLTVL.

This clonotype was seen only a few times. This chain uses TRBV5-6 with TRBJ2-1; D is perhaps TRBD2 (5 bases). Trimming stripped 4 bases from V and 6 bases from J, with 14 bases between. The V gene's germline CDR1 is SGHDT and CDR2 YYEEEE. The CDR3 loop spans 14 amino acids. The CDR3 coding sequence is TGTGCCAGCAGCCCCACGACTCGGGGCAATGAGCAGTTCTTC. Residues: CASSPTTRGNEQFF.

This clonotype has just a few counts. V gene TRBV28 combines with J gene TRBJ1-6, with TRBD1 identical over 7 bases. After removal of 3 bases from V and 4 bases from J, the junction contained 3 bases not matched to a gene. There are 15 residues in the CDR3. Germline V gene sequence: CDR1 MDHEN, CDR2 SYDVKM. The CDR3: CASSFSGGYNSPLHF. The CDR3 DNA is TGTGCCAGCAGTTTTTCAGGGGGTTATAATTCACCCCTCCACTTT. The whole variable domain, remainder taken from reference TRBV28 and TRBJ1-6, is DVKVTQSSRYLVKRTGEKVFLECVQDMDHENMFWYRQDPGLGLRLIYFSYDVKMKEKGDIPEGYSVSREKKERFSLILESASTNQTSMYLCASSFSGGYNSPLHFGNGTRLTVT.

As regards this clonotype: Just one base apart from a much larger clone, this may be a read error. The rearrangement joins TRBV4-3 to TRBJ2-7; D remains ambiguous. Germline V gene lookup returns CDR1 LGHNA and CDR2 YSLEER. CDR3 length equals 14 residues. The CDR3 DNA is TGCGCCAGCAGCCAAGATGTGCATGCCTACGAGAAGTACTTC. Encoded protein: CASSQDVHAYEKYF.